Reported below is one T cell receptor (beta chain). Data came from immunoSEQ multiplex PCR; TCRdb stores just in-frame clones and leaves some out. The data show some 200,000 clones, more than 80% seen once. This sample stems from a study of blood T cell repertoires in COVID-19. Study-wide background: PBMCs, B-cell-depleted T cells, or T cells provided the cDNA or gDNA that made up the material.

Patients from Seattle were sampled longitudinally, starting during active infection. Trimming shortened V by 2 bases and J by 0 bases, and 11 bases separated the two germline ends. The CDR3 runs to 15 residues. Germline lookup yields CDR1 SGHRS and CDR2 YFSETQ. This clonotype originated in a woman aged 40 to 49 with COVID-19, enrolled during active disease. Sequenced sample: peripheral blood. J is TRBJ2-5 and V is TRBV5-1; the D gene is possibly TRBD2 (5 bases). CDR3 in amino acids: CASSFSGANQETQYF. The CDR3 nucleotides read TGCGCCAGCAGCTTCAGCGGAGCAAACCAAGAGACCCAGTACTTC.